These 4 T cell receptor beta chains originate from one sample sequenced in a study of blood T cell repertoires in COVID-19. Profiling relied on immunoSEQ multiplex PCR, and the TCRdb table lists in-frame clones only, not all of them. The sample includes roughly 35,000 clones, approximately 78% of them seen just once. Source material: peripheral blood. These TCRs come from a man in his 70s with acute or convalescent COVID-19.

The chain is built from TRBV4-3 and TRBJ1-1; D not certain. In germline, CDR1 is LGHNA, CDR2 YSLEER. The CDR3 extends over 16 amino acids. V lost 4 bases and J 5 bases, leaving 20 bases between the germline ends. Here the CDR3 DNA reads TGCGCCAGCAGCCTCGATCACATCCCCCCGGGAACTGAAGCTTTCTTT. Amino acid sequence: CASSLDHIPPGTEAFF.

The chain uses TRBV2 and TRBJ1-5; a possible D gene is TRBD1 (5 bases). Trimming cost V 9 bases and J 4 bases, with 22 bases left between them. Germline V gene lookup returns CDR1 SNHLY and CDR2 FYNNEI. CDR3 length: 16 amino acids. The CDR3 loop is CASSEQATAGNQPQHF. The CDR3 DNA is TGTGCCAGTAGCGAACAGGCTACGGCGGGTAATCAGCCCCAGCATTTT.

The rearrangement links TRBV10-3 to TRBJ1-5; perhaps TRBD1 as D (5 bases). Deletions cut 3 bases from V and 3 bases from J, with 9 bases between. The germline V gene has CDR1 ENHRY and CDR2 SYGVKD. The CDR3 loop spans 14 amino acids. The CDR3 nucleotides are TGTGCCATCAGTGATTTGGGACTCAATCAGCCCCAGCATTTT. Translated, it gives CAISDLGLNQPQHF.

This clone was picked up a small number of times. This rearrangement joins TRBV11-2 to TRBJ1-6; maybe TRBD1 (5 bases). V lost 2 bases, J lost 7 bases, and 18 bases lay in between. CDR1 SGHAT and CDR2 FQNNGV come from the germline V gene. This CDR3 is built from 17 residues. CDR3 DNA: TGTGCCAGCAGCTTACCAAGGCATTCAGGGAAGAATTCACCCCTCCACTTT. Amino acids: CASSLPRHSGKNSPLHF.